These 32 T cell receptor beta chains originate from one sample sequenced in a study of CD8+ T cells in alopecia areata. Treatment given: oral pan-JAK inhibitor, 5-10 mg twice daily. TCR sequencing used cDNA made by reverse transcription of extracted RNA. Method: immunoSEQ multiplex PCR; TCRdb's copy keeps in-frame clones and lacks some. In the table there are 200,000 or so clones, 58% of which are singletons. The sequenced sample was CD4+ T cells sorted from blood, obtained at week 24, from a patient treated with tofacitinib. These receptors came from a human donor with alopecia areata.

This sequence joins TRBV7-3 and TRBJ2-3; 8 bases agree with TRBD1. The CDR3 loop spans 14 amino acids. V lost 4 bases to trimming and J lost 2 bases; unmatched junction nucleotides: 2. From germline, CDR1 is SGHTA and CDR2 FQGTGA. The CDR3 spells CASSWDRYTDTQYF. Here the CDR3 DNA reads TGTGCCAGCAGCTGGGACAGGTACACAGATACGCAGTATTTT.

The CDR3 sequence is CASSRDRPTGELFF. CDR3 bases: TGCGCCAGCAGTAGGGACAGACCCACCGGGGAGCTGTTTTTT. The chain combines TRBV23-1 with TRBJ2-2; 7 nucleotides agree with TRBD1. TRBV23-1 falls under the ORF class, with uncertain function. Losses at the gene ends were 5 bases for V and 4 bases for J; bases not matched to a gene: 4. There are 14 residues in the CDR3.

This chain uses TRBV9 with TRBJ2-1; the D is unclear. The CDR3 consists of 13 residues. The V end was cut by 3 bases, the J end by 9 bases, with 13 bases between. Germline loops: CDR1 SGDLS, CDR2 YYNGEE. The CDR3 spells CASSGFPESEQFF. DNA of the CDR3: TGTGCCAGCAGCGGGTTCCCAGAGAGTGAGCAGTTCTTC.

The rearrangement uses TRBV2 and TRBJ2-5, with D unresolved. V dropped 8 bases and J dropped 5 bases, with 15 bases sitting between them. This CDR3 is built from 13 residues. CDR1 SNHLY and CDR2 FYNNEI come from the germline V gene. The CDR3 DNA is TGTGCCAGCGTCAAAGGTTTGGGGGAGACCCAGTACTTC. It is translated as CASVKGLGETQYF. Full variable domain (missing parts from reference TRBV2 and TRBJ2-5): EPEVTQTPSHQVTQMGQEVILRCVPISNHLYFYWYRQILGQKVEFLVSFYNNEISEKSEIFDDQFSVERPDGSNFTLKIRSTKLEDSAMYFCASVKGLGETQYFGPGTRLLVL.

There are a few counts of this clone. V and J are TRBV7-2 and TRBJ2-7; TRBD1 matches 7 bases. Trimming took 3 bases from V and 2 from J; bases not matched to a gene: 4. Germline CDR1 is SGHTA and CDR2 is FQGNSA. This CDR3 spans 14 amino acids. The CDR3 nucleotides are TGTGCCAGCAGCTTGGGGACAGCCACCTACGAGCAGTACTTC. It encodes CASSLGTATYEQYF.

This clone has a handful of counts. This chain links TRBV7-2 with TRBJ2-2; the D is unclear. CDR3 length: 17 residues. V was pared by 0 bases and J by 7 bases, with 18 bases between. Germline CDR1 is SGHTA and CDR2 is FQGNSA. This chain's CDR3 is CASSLAPYSPWDGELFF. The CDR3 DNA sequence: TGTGCCAGCAGCTTAGCGCCGTACTCTCCATGGGACGGGGAGCTGTTTTTT.

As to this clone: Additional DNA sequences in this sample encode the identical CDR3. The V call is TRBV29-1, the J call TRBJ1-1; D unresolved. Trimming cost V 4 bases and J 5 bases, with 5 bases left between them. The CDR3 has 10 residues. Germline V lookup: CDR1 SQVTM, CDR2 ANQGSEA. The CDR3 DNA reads TGCAGCGTTGGGGAAACTGAAGCTTTCTTT. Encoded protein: CSVGETEAFF.

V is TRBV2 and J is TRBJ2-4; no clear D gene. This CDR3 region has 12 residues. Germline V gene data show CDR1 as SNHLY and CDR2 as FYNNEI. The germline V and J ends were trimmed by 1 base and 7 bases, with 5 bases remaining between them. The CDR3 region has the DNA TGTGCCAGCAGTGAAGGGATCAACATTCAGTACTTC. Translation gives CASSEGINIQYF. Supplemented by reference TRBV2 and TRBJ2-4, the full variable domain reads EPEVTQTPSHQVTQMGQEVILRCVPISNHLYFYWYRQILGQKVEFLVSFYNNEISEKSEIFDDQFSVERPDGSNFTLKIRSTKLEDSAMYFCASSEGINIQYFGAGTRLSVL.

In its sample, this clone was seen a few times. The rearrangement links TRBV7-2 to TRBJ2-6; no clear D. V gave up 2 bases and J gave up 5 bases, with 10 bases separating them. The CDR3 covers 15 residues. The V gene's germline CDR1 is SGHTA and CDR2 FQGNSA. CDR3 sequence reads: CASSLQRPRANVLTF. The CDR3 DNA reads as TGTGCCAGCAGCTTACAGAGGCCACGGGCCAACGTCCTGACTTTC.

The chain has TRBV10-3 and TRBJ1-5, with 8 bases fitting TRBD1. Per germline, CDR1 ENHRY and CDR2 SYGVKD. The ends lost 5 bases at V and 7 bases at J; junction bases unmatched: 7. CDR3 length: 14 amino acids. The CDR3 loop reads CAISKTGDGQPQHF. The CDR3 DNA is TGTGCCATCAGTAAGACAGGGGATGGGCAGCCCCAGCATTTT.

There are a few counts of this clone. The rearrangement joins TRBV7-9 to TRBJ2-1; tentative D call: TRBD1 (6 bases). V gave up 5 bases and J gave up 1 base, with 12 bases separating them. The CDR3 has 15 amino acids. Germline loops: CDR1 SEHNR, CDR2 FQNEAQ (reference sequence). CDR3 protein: CASSILRGSYNEQFF. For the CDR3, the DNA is TGTGCCAGCAGCATACTCAGGGGTTCCTACAATGAGCAGTTCTTC.

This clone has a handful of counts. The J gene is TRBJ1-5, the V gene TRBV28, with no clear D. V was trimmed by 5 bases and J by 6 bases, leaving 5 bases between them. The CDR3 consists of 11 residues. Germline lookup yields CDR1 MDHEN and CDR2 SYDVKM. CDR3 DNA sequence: TGTGCCAGCAGTCGAGGTCAGCCCCAGCATTTT. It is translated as CASSRGQPQHF.

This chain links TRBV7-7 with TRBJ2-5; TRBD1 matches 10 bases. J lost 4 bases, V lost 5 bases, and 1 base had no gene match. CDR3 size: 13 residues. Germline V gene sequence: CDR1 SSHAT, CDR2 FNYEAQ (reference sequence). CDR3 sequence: CASSRDRGETQYF. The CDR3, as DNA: TGTGCCAGCAGCCGGGACAGGGGAGAGACCCAGTACTTC.

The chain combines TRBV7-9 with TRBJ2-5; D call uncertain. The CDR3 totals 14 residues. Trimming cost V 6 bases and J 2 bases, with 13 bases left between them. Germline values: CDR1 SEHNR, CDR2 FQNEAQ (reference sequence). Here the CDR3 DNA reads TGTGCCAGCAGACTCCGAGACGCTCAAGAGACCCAGTACTTC. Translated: CASRLRDAQETQYF.

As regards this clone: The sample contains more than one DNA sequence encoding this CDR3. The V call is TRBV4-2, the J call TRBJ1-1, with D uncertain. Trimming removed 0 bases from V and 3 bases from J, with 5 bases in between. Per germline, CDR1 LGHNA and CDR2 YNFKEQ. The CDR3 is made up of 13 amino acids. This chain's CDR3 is CASSQDEYTEAFF. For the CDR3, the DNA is TGTGCCAGCAGCCAAGATGAATACACTGAAGCTTTCTTT.

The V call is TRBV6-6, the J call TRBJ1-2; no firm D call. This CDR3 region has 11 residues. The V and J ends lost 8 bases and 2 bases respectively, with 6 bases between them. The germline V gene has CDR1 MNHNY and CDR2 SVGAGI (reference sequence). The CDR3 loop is CASGSNYGYTF. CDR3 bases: TGTGCCAGCGGCAGCAACTATGGCTACACCTTC.

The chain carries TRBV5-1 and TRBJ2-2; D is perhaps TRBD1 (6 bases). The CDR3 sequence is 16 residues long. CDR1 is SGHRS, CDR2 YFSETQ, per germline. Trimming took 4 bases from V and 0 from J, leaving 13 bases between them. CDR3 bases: TGCGCCAGCAGCCCGAGGGGGTCTGCGAACACCGGGGAGCTGTTTTTT. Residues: CASSPRGSANTGELFF.

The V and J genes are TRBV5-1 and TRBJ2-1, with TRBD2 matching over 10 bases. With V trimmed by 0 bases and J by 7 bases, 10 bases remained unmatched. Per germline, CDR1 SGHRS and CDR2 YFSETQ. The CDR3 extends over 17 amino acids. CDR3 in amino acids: CASSLAASGGEGNEQFF. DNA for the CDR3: TGCGCCAGCAGCTTGGCGGCTAGCGGGGGCGAGGGAAATGAGCAGTTCTTC.

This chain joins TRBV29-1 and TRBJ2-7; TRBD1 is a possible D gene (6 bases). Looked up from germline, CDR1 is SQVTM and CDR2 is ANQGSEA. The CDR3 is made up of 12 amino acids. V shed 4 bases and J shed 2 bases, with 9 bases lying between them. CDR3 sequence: CSVAGQTYEQYF. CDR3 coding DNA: TGCAGCGTTGCGGGACAAACCTACGAGCAGTACTTC.

In DNA, the CDR3 is TGTGCCAGCAGTGAAGCCGCAGACTCCTACGAGCAGTACTTC. Translated, it gives CASSEAADSYEQYF. J is TRBJ2-7 and V is TRBV2; D call uncertain. The V gene's germline CDR1 is SNHLY and CDR2 FYNNEI. The CDR3 spans 14 residues. V was trimmed by 0 bases and J by 0 bases, leaving 6 bases between them.

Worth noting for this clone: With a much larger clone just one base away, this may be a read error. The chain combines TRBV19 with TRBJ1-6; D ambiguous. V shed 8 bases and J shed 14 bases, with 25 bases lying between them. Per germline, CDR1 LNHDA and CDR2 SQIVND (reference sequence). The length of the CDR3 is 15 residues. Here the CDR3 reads CASATTSPVAPALHF. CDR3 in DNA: TGTGCCAGTGCGACGACTTCACCCGTCGCCCCCGCCCTCCACTTT.

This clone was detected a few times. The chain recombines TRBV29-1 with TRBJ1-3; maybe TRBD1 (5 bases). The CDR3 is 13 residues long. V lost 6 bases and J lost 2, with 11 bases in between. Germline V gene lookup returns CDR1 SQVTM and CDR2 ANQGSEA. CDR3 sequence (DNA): TGCAGCGTCGGGACGAGGGCTGGAAACACCATATATTTT. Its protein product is CSVGTRAGNTIYF.

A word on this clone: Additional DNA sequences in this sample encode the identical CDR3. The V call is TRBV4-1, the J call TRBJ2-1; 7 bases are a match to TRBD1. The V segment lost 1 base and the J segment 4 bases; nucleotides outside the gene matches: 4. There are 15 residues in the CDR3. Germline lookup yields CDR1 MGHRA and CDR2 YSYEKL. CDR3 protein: CASSQGDRAYNEQFF. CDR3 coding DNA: TGCGCCAGCAGCCAAGGTGACAGGGCATACAATGAGCAGTTCTTC.

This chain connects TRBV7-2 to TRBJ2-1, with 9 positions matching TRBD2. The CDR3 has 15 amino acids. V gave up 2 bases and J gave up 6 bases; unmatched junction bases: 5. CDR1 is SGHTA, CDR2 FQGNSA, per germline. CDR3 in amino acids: CASSLRLAGRNEQFF. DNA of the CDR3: TGTGCCAGCAGCTTACGGCTAGCGGGGCGCAATGAGCAGTTCTTC.

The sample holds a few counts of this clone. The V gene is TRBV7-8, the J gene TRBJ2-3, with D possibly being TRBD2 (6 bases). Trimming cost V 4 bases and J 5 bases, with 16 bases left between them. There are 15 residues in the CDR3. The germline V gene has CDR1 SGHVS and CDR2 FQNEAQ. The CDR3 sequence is CASSSTLASGDTQYF. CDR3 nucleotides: TGTGCCAGCAGCTCAACCCTAGCGTCCGGAGATACGCAGTATTTT.

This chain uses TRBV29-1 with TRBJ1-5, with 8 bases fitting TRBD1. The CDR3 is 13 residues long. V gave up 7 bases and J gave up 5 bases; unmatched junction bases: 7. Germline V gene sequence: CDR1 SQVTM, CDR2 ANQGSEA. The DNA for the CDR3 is TGCAGCGCCAGCGGACAGGGACATCAGCCCCAGCATTTT. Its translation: CSASGQGHQPQHF.

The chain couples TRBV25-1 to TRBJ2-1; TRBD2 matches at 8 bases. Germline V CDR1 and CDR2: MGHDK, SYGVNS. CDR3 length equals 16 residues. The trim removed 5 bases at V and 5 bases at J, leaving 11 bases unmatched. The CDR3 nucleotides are TGTGCCAGCAGTTTCCCCGGGACTAGAGGCAACAATGAGCAGTTCTTC. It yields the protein CASSFPGTRGNNEQFF.

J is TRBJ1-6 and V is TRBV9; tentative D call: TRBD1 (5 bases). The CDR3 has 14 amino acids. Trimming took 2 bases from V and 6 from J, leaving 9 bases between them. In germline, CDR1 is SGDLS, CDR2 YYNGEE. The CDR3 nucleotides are TGTGCCAGCAGCGTTGGGACGTCTAATTCACCCCTCCACTTT. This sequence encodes CASSVGTSNSPLHF.

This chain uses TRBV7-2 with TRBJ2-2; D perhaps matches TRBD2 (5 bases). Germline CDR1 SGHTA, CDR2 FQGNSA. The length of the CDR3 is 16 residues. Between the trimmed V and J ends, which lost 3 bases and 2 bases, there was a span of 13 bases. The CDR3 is CASSFGLTANTGELFF. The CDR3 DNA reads TGTGCCAGCAGCTTTGGACTTACTGCTAACACCGGGGAGCTGTTTTTT.

The DNA of the CDR3 is TGCGCCAGCATGGGACAGGGGGACGAGCAGTTCTTC. It translates to CASMGQGDEQFF. The V call is TRBV4-1, the J call TRBJ2-1; 11 bases line up with TRBD1. From germline, CDR1 is MGHRA and CDR2 YSYEKL. The CDR3 is made up of 12 amino acids. With 7 bases clipped from V and 10 bases from J, the junction kept 3 bases outside the gene matches.

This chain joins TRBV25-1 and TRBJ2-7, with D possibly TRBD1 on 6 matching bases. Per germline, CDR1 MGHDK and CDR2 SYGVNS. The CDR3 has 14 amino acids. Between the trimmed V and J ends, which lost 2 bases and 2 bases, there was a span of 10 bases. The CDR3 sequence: CASSEPGVTYEQYF. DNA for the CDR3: TGTGCCAGCAGTGAACCAGGGGTCACCTACGAGCAGTACTTC.

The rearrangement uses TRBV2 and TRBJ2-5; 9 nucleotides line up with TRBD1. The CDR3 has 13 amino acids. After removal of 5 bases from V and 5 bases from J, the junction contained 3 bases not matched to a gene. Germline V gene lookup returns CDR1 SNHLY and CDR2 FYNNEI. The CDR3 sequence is CASSNRGPETQYF. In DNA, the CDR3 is TGTGCCAGCAGTAACAGGGGGCCGGAGACCCAGTACTTC.